These T cell receptor beta chains were read from a single sample in a study of shared T cell receptors in the human thymus. TCRdb's table, derived via immunoSEQ multiplex PCR, lists solely in-frame clones and lacks some. The data show roughly 410,000 clones, just under 95% seen once. Sequencing used thymocytes. These receptors all stem from a human donor. CDR3s leave out the opening cysteine and the closing phenylalanine or tryptophan.

J gene | V gene | CDR3 protein
TRBJ1-1 | TRBV28 | ASTPGWVNRAF
TRBJ2-3 | TRBV14 | ASSQDRVIHPPRAQY
TRBJ2-1 | TRBV5-5 | ASSQTSGSYNEQF
TRBJ2-1 | TRBV7-2 | ASTTSWGAYNEQF
TRBJ2-3 | TRBV27 | ASSLSPRTDTQY
TRBJ2-5 | TRBV9 | ASSPERDRGSSGSSLLETQY
TRBJ1-2 | TRBV4-3 | ASSQDLLGGGLMDGYT
TRBJ2-1 | TRBV6-6 | ASTLRYNEQF
TRBJ2-7 | TRBV7-2 | ASSLSDEQY
TRBJ2-3 | TRBV4-2 | ASSQDPSGRSDTQY
TRBJ1-2 | TRBV4-3 | ASSPKKDRGYT
TRBJ2-2 | TRBV18 | ASSPKTRNTGELF
TRBJ2-7 | TRBV28 | ASSFPTGEDYEQY
TRBJ2-7 | TRBV28 | ASSLHRDRIPPEQY
TRBJ2-5 | TRBV6-5 | ASSHPGGETQY
TRBJ2-7 | TRBV28 | ASSLSTGISYEQY
TRBJ1-2 | TRBV18 | ASSAQGFYGYT
TRBJ2-5 | TRBV1 | TSRATSKGETQY
TRBJ2-5 | TRBV19 | ATTPGGLWIQETQY
TRBJ2-3 | TRBV10-2 | ASSSTDTQY
TRBJ2-1 | TRBV7-2 | ASRLTSRLRRNEQF
TRBJ2-7 | TRBV21-1 | ASSKRVAISSGTGWHEQY
TRBJ2-7 | TRBV11-2 | ASSLVPALPHYEQY
TRBJ2-2 | TRBV7-7 | ASSLDLSTSGPGASTGELF
. | TRBV5-6 | ASSFKRGEDEQY
TRBJ2-1 | TRBV6-4 | ASPKTGYSGRASYNEQF
TRBJ2-7 | TRBV4-1 | ASSQDPGTSNHEQY
TRBJ2-4 | TRBV4-3 | ASSQDPLQGPAKNIQY
TRBJ2-1 | TRBV7-9 | ASSHTWGLAVRNEQF
TRBJ1-1 | TRBV19 | ATLLRVRSDRNTEAF
TRBJ1-1 | TRBV20-1 | SARVNTEAF
TRBJ2-3 | TRBV27 | ASSLFQWGTVRGVSTDTQY
TRBJ2-7 | TRBV6-1 | ASSEAAGALSYEQY
TRBJ1-5 | TRBV19 | ASSIGGVELSNQPQH
TRBJ2-3 | TRBV7-6 | ASSRQPSTDTQY
TRBJ2-7 | TRBV27 | ASSFSRGTGGGEQY
TRBJ1-1 | TRBV5-6 | ASSLGGGTEAF
TRBJ2-2 | TRBV27 | ASSPQDRGGVTGELF
TRBJ2-7 | TRBV15 | ATSRDRQGRDEQY
TRBJ2-5 | TRBV4-2 | ASSQAPGTSEETQY
TRBJ2-5 | TRBV7-9 | ASSPTTSGRVGETQY
TRBJ2-4 | TRBV27 | ASSLYGRVQY
TRBJ1-5 | TRBV5-1 | ASSAGGRNQPQH